This TCR beta chain came from a study of blood T cell repertoires in COVID-19. Study background: Some COVID-19 samples were acute and others convalescent; all came from the United States, Italy and Spain.

The authors' processing: The authors estimated nucleated cell counts from reference gene primer amplification. Clones were sequenced by immunoSEQ multiplex PCR, and TCRdb holds only the in-frame ones, with some missing. That table supplies the V and J calls and clone size; D and trimming were determined from the DNA. The data contain approximately 97,000 clones, 70% to 90% of them seen just once; the ten biggest clones take up 3%. The CDR3 is 14 amino acids. Deletions cut 2 bases from V and 2 bases from J, with 10 bases between. Germline CDR1 SGHVS, CDR2 FQNEAQ. The sample consisted of peripheral blood. The rearrangement joins TRBV7-8 to TRBJ2-7; tentative D call: TRBD1 (6 bases). This TCR was sampled from a man aged 45-60 years with active or convalescent COVID-19. DNA for the CDR3: TGTGCCAGCAGCTTACAACAGGGACCCTACGAGCAGTACTTC. Translated, it gives CASSLQQGPYEQYF.